The source of this T cell receptor beta chain is a study of T cell repertoires in aging, cancer and after chemotherapy. Study at large: Patients with chronic lymphocytic leukemia were sampled before and after fludarabine- or bendamustine-based chemotherapy.

TRB rearrangements spanning V, D and J were amplified using mixed TRB-A/B primers. TCRdb used MiXCR to reprocess the multiplex PCR reads, holding one entry per CDR3 protein. This table has 10,000 to 15,000 distinct CDR3 sequences, roughly a quarter appearing once. This clonotype was counted only a few times. Its antigen is undetermined. Peripheral blood genomic DNA, not sorted cells or RNA, was the template. Whole-study results and caveats: Compared with age-matched healthy donors, untreated hematological or solid cancer patients showed higher blood TCR clonality. In healthy donors, age-related TCR diversity loss mainly reflected lost richness.

This CDR3 has 10 amino acids. Trimming stripped 5 bases from V and 4 bases from J, with 3 bases between. The V gene's germline CDR1 is DFQATT and CDR2 SNEGSKA (reference sequence). Sequenced: blood. The sequence derives from a human donor with a blood cancer. The J gene is TRBJ2-1, the V gene TRBV20-1; D unclear. The CDR3 protein is CSAYYNEQFF. The CDR3 DNA is TGCAGTGCTTATTACAATGAGCAGTTCTTC.